The 15 T cell receptor beta chains below were found in one sample sequenced in a study of T cells in women clearing cervical HPV infection. Profiling relied on immunoSEQ multiplex PCR, and the TCRdb table lists in-frame clones only, not all of them. This specimen shows fewer than 30,000 clones; the ten leading clones hold 6.6%. Material for sequencing was blood buffy coat. The receptors come from a woman between 18 and 75 years old with a cervical HPV16 infection that either progressed to CIN3+ or cleared (not recorded which).

CDR3 protein: CASLGVGGTGELFF. The sequenced CDR3 bases are TGCGCCAGCCTAGGGGTAGGGGGTACCGGGGAG. The chain combines TRBV10-2 with TRBJ2-2; D perhaps matches TRBD1 (6 bases). The read terminates 3 residues before the CDR3 end, so the remaining end is supplied by the germline J gene. Germline values: CDR1 WSHSY, CDR2 SAAADI. The CDR3 is 14 amino acids. V lost 8 bases and J 5 bases, leaving 15 bases between the germline ends.

Regarding this clone: The read is 3 residues too short to cover the CDR3 end, so that end is filled in from the germline J gene. The V and J genes are TRBV7-7 and TRBJ2-5; TRBD1 matches 9 bases. The CDR3 runs 15 residues. Trimming cost V 4 bases and J 5 bases; bases outside gene matches: 8. Germline assignment: CDR1 SSHAT and CDR2 FNYEAQ (reference sequence). CDR3 amino acids: CASSYRTGAGETQYF. The CDR3 bases that were read are TGTGCCAGCAGCTATAGGACAGGGGCCGGGGAGACC.

Note on this clone: The observed sequence ends 3 residues before the CDR3 terminus, with the missing tail filled in from the germline J gene. The chain employs TRBV29-1 and TRBJ2-6, with 10 bases aligning to TRBD1. Germline loops: CDR1 SQVTM, CDR2 ANQGSEA. V gave up 7 bases and J gave up 4 bases; unmatched junction bases: 13. The CDR3 runs 17 residues. The CDR3 reads CSASLMDRGSGANVLTF. CDR3 DNA (partial): TGCAGCGCCTCCCTTATGGACAGGGGGTCCGGGGCCAACGTC.

Turning to this clone: From the germline J gene comes the end of the CDR3, since the read stops 3 residues before it. The chain couples TRBV19 to TRBJ1-2, with D possibly matching TRBD1 (6 bases). CDR1 is LNHDA and CDR2 is SQIVND in the germline V gene (reference sequence). V was pared by 5 bases and J by 7 bases, with 14 bases between. The CDR3 spans 13 residues. The CDR3 reads CASSRIGGAGYTF. CDR3 bases read: TGTGCCAGTAGTCGTATTGGGGGCGCTGGC.

A word on this clone: The DNA ends 3 residues before the CDR3 does, and the rest of the CDR3 is filled in from the germline J gene. The rearrangement uses TRBV5-1 and TRBJ2-2, with a tentative D call TRBD2 (5 bases). This CDR3 comprises 14 residues. The germline gives CDR1 SGHRS, CDR2 YFSETQ. CDR3 DNA (partial): TGCGCCAGCAGCCTAGGGCAGACTAATGAAAAG. Amino acid sequence: CASSLGQTNEK. The CDR3, in full, reads CASSLGQTNEKLFF.

In regard to this clone: The CDR3 extends 3 residues past the end of the read, so its final part is completed from the germline J gene. The chain carries TRBV10-3 and TRBJ2-5; TRBD2 aligns across 16 bases. Germline V gives CDR1 ENHRY, CDR2 SYGVKD. V lost 2 bases and J lost 5; bases outside the gene matches: 5. The CDR3 loop spans 17 amino acids. The CDR3 bases that were read are TGTGCCATCAGTGAGACGGGACTAGCGGGAGGGTTGGAGACC. This translates into CAISETGLAGGLET. The entire CDR3 is CAISETGLAGGLETQYF.

Details on this clone: The read ends 3 residues before the CDR3 terminus; that terminus is restored from the germline J gene. This chain joins TRBV10-2 and TRBJ2-7; 8 bases are shared with TRBD2. The V and J ends lost 2 bases and 4 bases, in that order; junction bases with no gene match: 10. The V gene's germline CDR1 is WSHSY and CDR2 SAAADI. The CDR3 runs 16 residues. CDR3 bases read: TGCGCCAGCAGTGAGCGGCGTAGGACTAGCACTTACGAG. It yields the protein CASSERRRTSTYE. The CDR3 in full is CASSERRRTSTYEQYF.

Concerning this clone itself: The read ends 3 residues shy of where the CDR3 ends; the end is completed using the germline J gene. The chain carries TRBV7-8 and TRBJ2-3, with 8 bases aligning to TRBD2. This CDR3 has 15 amino acids. Trimming cost V 7 bases and J 0 bases; bases outside gene matches: 6. From germline, CDR1 is SGHVS and CDR2 FQNEAQ. CDR3 DNA (partial): TGTGCCAGCATCCTTAGCGGGACCAGCACAGATACG. This codes for CASILSGTSTDT. The whole CDR3 reads CASILSGTSTDTQYF.

In regard to this clone: The CDR3 goes on 3 residues after the read ends, and that part is filled in from the germline J gene. The genes are TRBV2 and TRBJ1-4; 9 bases map to TRBD1. With 6 bases clipped from V and 6 bases from J, the junction kept 5 bases outside the gene matches. CDR1 is SNHLY and CDR2 is FYNNEI in the germline V gene. CDR3 size: 14 residues. The sequenced CDR3 bases are TGTGCCAGCAGAGGGACAGGGCAGGATGAAAAA. This gives the protein CASRGTGQDEK. The whole CDR3 is CASRGTGQDEKLFF.

On this clone: The read ends 3 residues shy of where the CDR3 ends; the end is completed using the germline J gene. The rearrangement uses TRBV7-9 and TRBJ1-6; tentatively, D is TRBD1 (5 bases). The germline V and J ends were trimmed by 7 bases and 4 bases, with 14 bases remaining between them. The CDR3 sequence is 15 residues long. Germline CDR1 reads SEHNR; CDR2 reads FQNEAQ (reference sequence). The sequenced part of the CDR3 DNA is TGTGCCAGCACTCCGGGGGAGGCTTATAATTCACCC. Amino acid sequence: CASTPGEAYNSP. Given in full, the CDR3 is CASTPGEAYNSPLHF.

Note on this clone: The sequenced fragment ends 3 residues before the CDR3 boundary, so the rest is inferred from the germline J gene. This chain uses TRBV5-1 with TRBJ2-2; 7 bases agree with TRBD1. The germline V gene encodes CDR1 SGHRS and CDR2 YFSETQ. This CDR3 is 14 amino acids long. CDR3 DNA (partial): TGCGCCAGCAGCGCCGGGACAGTAAATGAAAAG. Its protein product is CASSAGTVNEK. The whole CDR3 reads CASSAGTVNEKLFF.

Worth noting for this clone: The missing CDR3 end, 3 residues past where the read stops, is filled in from the germline J gene. This chain uses TRBV5-1 with TRBJ1-6; 8 bases are a match to TRBD1. CDR3 size: 15 residues. The germline V gene has CDR1 SGHRS and CDR2 YFSETQ. Trimming at V came to 4 bases and at J to 10 bases, leaving 10 bases not matched to a gene. The CDR3 here is CASSPLGQDHSPLHF. CDR3 bases read: TGCGCCAGCAGCCCGCTGGGACAGGACCACTCACCC.

Points on this clone: The read falls 3 residues short of the CDR3 end, and the missing part is taken from the germline J gene. The chain is built from TRBV11-3 and TRBJ2-3; perhaps TRBD2 as D (5 bases). This CDR3 is 15 amino acids long. Trimming left V 4 bases short and J 3 bases short, with 14 bases between. The V gene's germline CDR1 is SGHNT and CDR2 YENEEA. The covered CDR3 bases are TGTGCCAGCAGCTATGAGCGGTGGAGGACAGATACG. It is translated as CASSYERWRTDT. The whole CDR3 region reads CASSYERWRTDTQYF.

As concerns this clone: Read sequence stops 3 residues before the CDR3 end, and the germline J gene provides the missing end. The genes are TRBV28 and TRBJ2-7, with 13 bases lining up with TRBD2. With 5 bases clipped from V and 3 bases from J, the junction kept 1 base outside the gene matches. Germline CDR1 is MDHEN and CDR2 is SYDVKM. This CDR3 is built from 14 residues. The CDR3 protein is CASSGLAGDYEQYF. The sequenced part of the CDR3 DNA is TGTGCCAGCAGTGGACTAGCGGGAGACTACGAG.

Points on this clone: At one end the junction does not follow the germline gene, possibly because of a read error. The CDR3 bases that were read are TGTGCCATCAGTGAGTCCTCCGAG. Its translation is CAISESSE. The full CDR3 protein reads CAISESSEQYF. This chain uses TRBV10-3 with TRBJ2-7, with D unclear. The CDR3 end falls 3 residues outside the read, so it is completed with the germline J gene. Germline CDR1 and CDR2: ENHRY and SYGVKD. This CDR3 spans 11 amino acids.